The clone carrying this T cell receptor beta chain has ten or more counts. These data are taken from a study of T cells in Graves' hyperthyroidism and ophthalmopathy. Amplification yielded TCR beta CDR3 regions, with RNA transcripts as the source. TCR CDR3 underwent first-round RT-PCR with the HTBI primer set. TCRdb reprocessed the multiplex PCR reads with MiXCR, giving one entry per CDR3 protein. The sample has hundreds of thousands of distinct CDR3 sequences; 38% are singletons. The CDR3 has 13 residues. V lost 1 base to trimming and J lost 10 bases; unmatched junction nucleotides: 6. In germline, CDR1 is DFQATT, CDR2 SNEGSKA (reference sequence).

Sequencing was performed on blood. The clonotype originates from a man between 18 and 29 years old with Graves' hyperthyroidism. The chain is built from TRBV20-1 and TRBJ2-7; 11 positions match TRBD2. The chain's CDR3 is CSARVTSGGPQYF. In DNA form, the CDR3 reads TGCAGTGCTAGAGTTACTAGCGGGGGACCACAGTACTTC.